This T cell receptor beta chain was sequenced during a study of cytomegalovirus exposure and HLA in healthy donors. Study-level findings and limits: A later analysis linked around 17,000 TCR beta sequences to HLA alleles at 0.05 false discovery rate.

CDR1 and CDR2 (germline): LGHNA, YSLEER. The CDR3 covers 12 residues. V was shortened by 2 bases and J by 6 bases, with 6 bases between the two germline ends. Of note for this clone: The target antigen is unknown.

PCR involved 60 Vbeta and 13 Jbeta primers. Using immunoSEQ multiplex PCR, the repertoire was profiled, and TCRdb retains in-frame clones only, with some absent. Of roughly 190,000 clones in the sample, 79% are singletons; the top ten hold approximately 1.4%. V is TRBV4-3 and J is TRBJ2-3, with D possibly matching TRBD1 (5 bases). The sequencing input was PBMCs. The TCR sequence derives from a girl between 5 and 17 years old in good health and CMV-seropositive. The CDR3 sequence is CASSQPGDTQYF. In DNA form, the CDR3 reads TGCGCCAGCAGCCAACCAGGGGATACGCAGTATTTT.